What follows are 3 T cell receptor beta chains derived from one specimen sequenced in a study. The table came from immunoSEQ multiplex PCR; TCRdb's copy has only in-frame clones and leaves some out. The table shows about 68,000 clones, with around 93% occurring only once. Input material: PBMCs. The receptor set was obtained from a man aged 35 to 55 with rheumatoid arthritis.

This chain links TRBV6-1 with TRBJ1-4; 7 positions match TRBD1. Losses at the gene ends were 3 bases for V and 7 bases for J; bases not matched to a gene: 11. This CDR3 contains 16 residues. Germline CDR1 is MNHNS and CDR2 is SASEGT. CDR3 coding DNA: TGTGCCAGCAGTGATCGAGGGACAGCAAATCCTGAAAAACTGTTTTTT. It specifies CASSDRGTANPEKLFF.

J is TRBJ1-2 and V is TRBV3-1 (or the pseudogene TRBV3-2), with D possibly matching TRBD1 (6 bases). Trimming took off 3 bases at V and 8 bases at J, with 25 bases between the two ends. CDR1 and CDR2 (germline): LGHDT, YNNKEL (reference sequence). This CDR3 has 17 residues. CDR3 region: CASSHSIGGRRGGGYTF. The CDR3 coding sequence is TGTGCCAGCAGCCACTCCATAGGAGGGCGACGTGGGGGCGGCTACACCTTC.

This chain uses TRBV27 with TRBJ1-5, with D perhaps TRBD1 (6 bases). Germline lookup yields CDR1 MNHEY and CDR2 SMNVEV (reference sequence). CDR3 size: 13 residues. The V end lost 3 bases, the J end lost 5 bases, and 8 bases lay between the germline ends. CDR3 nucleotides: TGTGCCAGCAGTTTCAGGGGCGATCAGCCCCAGCATTTT. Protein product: CASSFRGDQPQHF.